Here is one TCR beta chain with its context. CDR3 length: 17 amino acids. The V and J ends lost 6 bases and 0 bases respectively, with 19 bases between them. Germline-derived CDR1 and CDR2 are KGHSH and LQKENI. These data belong to a study of blood T cell repertoires in COVID-19. Study summary: PBMCs, B-cell-depleted T cells, or T cells were the source of the cDNA or gDNA that made up the material.

In the authors' workflow: Using reference gene primer amplification, nucleated cell counts were estimated. Profiled with immunoSEQ multiplex PCR; TCRdb holds only in-frame clones, not every one. D and trimming were read from the DNA, whereas the V and J calls and clone size are those reported in that table. The table has around 47,000 clones, 81% seen once; the top ten hold more than 20%. Followed over time, Seattle patients had been enrolled while infection was active. Specimen: peripheral blood. The sequence derives from an elderly woman with COVID-19, enrolled during active disease. V gene TRBV18 combines with J gene TRBJ2-3, with D possibly matching TRBD2 (6 bases). CDR3 loop: CASSRSAPGASTDTQYF. The CDR3 DNA is TGTGCCAGCTCCCGTTCCGCTCCGGGAGCCAGCACAGATACGCAGTATTTT.